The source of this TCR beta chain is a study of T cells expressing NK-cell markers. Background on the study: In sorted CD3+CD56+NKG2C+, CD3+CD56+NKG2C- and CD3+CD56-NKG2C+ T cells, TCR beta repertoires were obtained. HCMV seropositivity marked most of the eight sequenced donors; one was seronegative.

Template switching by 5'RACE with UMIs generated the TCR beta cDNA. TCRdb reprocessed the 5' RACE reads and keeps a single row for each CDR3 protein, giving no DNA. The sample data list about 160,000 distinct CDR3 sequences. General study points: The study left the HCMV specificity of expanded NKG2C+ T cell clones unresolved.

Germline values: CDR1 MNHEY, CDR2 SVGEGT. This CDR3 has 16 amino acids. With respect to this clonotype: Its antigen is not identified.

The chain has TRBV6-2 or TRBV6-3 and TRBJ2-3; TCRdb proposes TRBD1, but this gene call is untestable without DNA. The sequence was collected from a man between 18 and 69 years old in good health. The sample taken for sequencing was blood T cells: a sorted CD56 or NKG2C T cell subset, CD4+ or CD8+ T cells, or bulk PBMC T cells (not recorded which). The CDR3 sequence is CASSSTGTGGTDTQYF.